These 29 T cell receptor beta chains share one sample of origin, sequenced in a study of blood T cell repertoires in COVID-19. This table comes from immunoSEQ multiplex PCR, and its TCRdb copy is limited to in-frame clones, with some not included. The sample holds around 250,000 clones, around nine tenths seen once. The sequenced sample consisted of peripheral blood. Receptors originate from a woman between 55 and 75 years old who had recovered from COVID-19.

Only a few counts were recorded for this clone. The rearrangement links TRBV4-2 to TRBJ2-1, with a tentative D call TRBD1 (6 bases). The CDR3 runs to 18 residues. V dropped 4 bases and J dropped 7 bases, with 26 bases sitting between them. Per germline, CDR1 LGHNA and CDR2 YNFKEQ. The CDR3 region is CASSPSRAGAGATNEQFF. In nucleotides, the CDR3 is TGTGCCAGCAGCCCAAGTCGGGCCGGGGCAGGGGCGACGAATGAGCAGTTCTTC.

This clone was seen a single time. The J gene is TRBJ2-5, the V gene TRBV29-1; D is unclear. V lost 5 bases and J 3 bases, leaving 10 bases between the germline ends. Germline CDR1 is SQVTM and CDR2 is ANQGSEA. The CDR3 has 12 amino acids. This CDR3 reads CSVFRDKETQYF. The CDR3 DNA reads as TGCAGCGTTTTCCGCGATAAAGAGACCCAGTACTTC.

This clone has only one observation. V usage is TRBV5-4 and J usage is TRBJ1-6; maybe TRBD1 (5 bases). Germline values: CDR1 SGHNT, CDR2 YYREEE (reference sequence). Trimming took 6 bases from V and 8 from J, leaving 18 bases between them. The CDR3 totals 15 residues. The CDR3 nucleotides are TGTGCCAGCAACCCCCGGGGGAGCCGCGATTCACCCCTCCACTTT. Translation gives CASNPRGSRDSPLHF.

J is TRBJ2-7 and V is TRBV27, with no clear D. V gave up 5 bases and J gave up 0 bases, with 8 bases separating them. Germline CDR1 MNHEY, CDR2 SMNVEV (reference sequence). CDR3 length equals 13 residues. The CDR3 is CASSPTSSYEQYF. The DNA for the CDR3 is TGTGCCAGCAGTCCAACCAGCTCCTACGAGCAGTACTTC.

The chain's CDR3 is CASSIFVWGWNGYTF. In DNA form, the CDR3 reads TGTGCCAGTAGTATTTTCGTGTGGGGCTGGAATGGCTACACCTTC. The chain has TRBV19 and TRBJ1-2; D perhaps matches TRBD1 (5 bases). V lost 3 bases and J 6 bases, leaving 17 bases between the germline ends. The CDR3 runs to 15 residues. From germline, CDR1 is LNHDA and CDR2 SQIVND (reference sequence).

The sample holds many counts of this clone. The chain employs TRBV5-1 and TRBJ2-2; a possible D gene is TRBD1 (5 bases). Trimming took off 4 bases at V and 2 bases at J, with 9 bases between the two ends. The germline CDR1 and CDR2 sequences are SGHRS and YFSETQ. The CDR3 is 14 amino acids. CDR3 bases: TGCGCCAGCAGCCCTGACAGCAACACCGGGGAGCTGTTTTTT. It specifies CASSPDSNTGELFF.

V usage is TRBV7-2 and J usage is TRBJ2-2; TRBD2 agrees at 8 bases. The ends lost 2 bases at V and 0 bases at J; junction bases unmatched: 11. Germline V gene sequence: CDR1 SGHTA, CDR2 FQGNSA. The CDR3 is 19 residues long. The chain's CDR3 is CASSLLGGGTHTNTGELFF. CDR3 nucleotides: TGTGCCAGCAGCTTACTGGGCGGGGGGACTCATACGAACACCGGGGAGCTGTTTTTT.

This chain links TRBV4-3 with TRBJ2-3; 9 bases are shared with TRBD2. With 1 base clipped from V and 6 bases from J, the junction kept 5 bases outside the gene matches. This CDR3 has 15 residues. The germline gives CDR1 LGHNA, CDR2 YSLEER. CDR3 DNA sequence: TGCGCCAGCAGCCAAGGGACTAGCGCGGGGGATACGCAGTATTTT. It encodes CASSQGTSAGDTQYF.

V and J are TRBV7-2 and TRBJ1-5, with D perhaps matching TRBD1 (5 bases). V lost 3 bases and J 0 bases, leaving 9 bases between the germline ends. This CDR3 contains 15 residues. Germline lookup yields CDR1 SGHTA and CDR2 FQGNSA. CDR3 nucleotide sequence: TGTGCCAGCAGCTTCGGAGGGACTAGCAATCAGCCCCAGCATTTT. Encoded protein: CASSFGGTSNQPQHF.

This clone has more than one count but fewer than ten. The chain employs TRBV2 and TRBJ1-5, with D unresolved. The length of the CDR3 is 13 residues. V dropped 3 bases and J dropped 6 bases, with 9 bases sitting between them. CDR1 is SNHLY, CDR2 FYNNEI, per germline. CDR3 sequence (DNA): TGTGCCAGCAGTGATGGGAGGTCTCAGCCCCAGCATTTT. The encoded protein is CASSDGRSQPQHF.

The chain employs TRBV5-1 and TRBJ2-7; D is perhaps TRBD1 (6 bases). This CDR3 region has 15 residues. Per the germline V gene, CDR1 is SGHRS and CDR2 is YFSETQ. Trimming took 0 bases from V and 4 from J, leaving 14 bases between them. Here the CDR3 reads CASSLGGGEPYEQYF. As DNA, the CDR3 is TGCGCCAGCAGCTTGGGAGGGGGTGAGCCGTACGAGCAGTACTTC.

The CDR3 DNA follows: TGTGCCAGCTCACCACCTCTGCGAGAAGAAGCTTTCTTT. Protein sequence: CASSPPLREEAFF. The chain is built from TRBV18 and TRBJ1-1; D gene unclear. CDR1 and CDR2 from the germline V gene are KGHSH and LQKENI. The CDR3 is 13 residues long. V shed 0 bases and J shed 8 bases, with 10 bases lying between them.

This clone was observed a single time. The genes are TRBV27 and TRBJ2-7; D is possibly TRBD1 (6 bases). There are 18 residues in the CDR3. V lost 6 bases and J lost 4, with 28 bases in between. Per the germline V gene, CDR1 is MNHEY and CDR2 is SMNVEV (reference sequence). DNA of the CDR3: TGTGCCAGCAGCTTACTAGGGGGTACGACCCTTATGGTGTACGAGCAGTACTTC. Translated, it gives CASSLLGGTTLMVYEQYF.

The chain carries TRBV7-9 and TRBJ2-7; 9 bases map to TRBD1. Germline V gene lookup returns CDR1 SEHNR and CDR2 FQNEAQ (reference sequence). Losses at the gene ends were 1 base for V and 0 bases for J; bases not matched to a gene: 1. The CDR3 sequence is 15 residues long. CDR3 nucleotides: TGTGCCAGCAGCTTAGGGACAGGGGACTCCTACGAGCAGTACTTC. Amino acids: CASSLGTGDSYEQYF.

The chain has TRBV4-2 and TRBJ1-4, with TRBD1 matching over 10 bases. V was pared by 4 bases and J by 7 bases, with 6 bases of the junction left unmatched. From germline, CDR1 is LGHNA and CDR2 YNFKEQ. The CDR3 spans 15 residues. CDR3: CASSPTGGLREKLFF. The CDR3 DNA follows: TGTGCCAGCAGCCCGACAGGGGGCCTTCGTGAAAAACTGTTTTTT.

This clone was observed a few times. The rearrangement uses TRBV6-5 and TRBJ1-6, with D perhaps TRBD1 (5 bases). V gave up 0 bases and J gave up 10 bases, with 13 bases separating them. Germline-derived CDR1 and CDR2 are MNHEY and SVGAGI. The CDR3 is 15 residues long. The CDR3 loop reads CASSYSLDGGSPLHF. The CDR3 bases are TGTGCCAGCAGTTACTCGTTGGACGGGGGGTCACCCCTCCACTTT.

The chain carries TRBV28 and TRBJ2-1; 11 bases are shared with TRBD1. From germline, CDR1 is MDHEN and CDR2 SYDVKM. CDR3 length: 17 amino acids. The V gene end was trimmed by 2 bases and the J gene end by 8 bases; junction bases not matched to a gene: 11. The CDR3 loop is CASSLLGQGAVGDEQFF. CDR3 coding DNA: TGTGCCAGCAGTTTACTTGGACAGGGGGCGGTTGGGGATGAGCAGTTCTTC. Drawing the rest from reference TRBV28 and TRBJ2-1, the complete variable domain is DVKVTQSSRYLVKRTGEKVFLECVQDMDHENMFWYRQDPGLGLRLIYFSYDVKMKEKGDIPEGYSVSREKKERFSLILESASTNQTSMYLCASSLLGQGAVGDEQFFGPGTRLTVL.

The genes are TRBV9 and TRBJ1-4; D ambiguous. The length of the CDR3 is 14 residues. Germline CDR1 reads SGDLS; CDR2 reads YYNGEE. V dropped 0 bases and J dropped 8 bases, with 11 bases sitting between them. As DNA, the CDR3 is TGTGCCAGCAGCGTAGCACAGCAAAGCGAAAAACTGTTTTTT. It codes for CASSVAQQSEKLFF.

This clone was seen once. The genes are TRBV11-3 and TRBJ2-7; D call uncertain. The ends were cut back, 0 bases at V and 2 bases at J, with 8 bases in the middle. CDR3 length: 14 amino acids. The germline CDR1 and CDR2 sequences are SGHNT and YENEEA. CDR3 nucleotide sequence: TGTGCCAGCAGCTTAGATTCGAGGACCTACGAGCAGTACTTC. Translating it yields CASSLDSRTYEQYF.

This clone was observed a few times. J is TRBJ2-1 and V is TRBV4-1, with TRBD1 matching over 7 bases. The CDR3 has 16 residues. With V trimmed by 4 bases and J by 7 bases, 13 bases remained unmatched. Germline CDR1 reads MGHRA; CDR2 reads YSYEKL. This chain's CDR3 is CASSPLNRGSTNEQFF. In DNA, the CDR3 is TGCGCCAGCAGCCCCTTAAACAGGGGATCAACGAATGAGCAGTTCTTC.

V is TRBV7-3 and J is TRBJ2-2, with D perhaps TRBD2 (6 bases). The CDR3 contains 15 residues. V was clipped by 0 bases and J by 3 bases, with 8 bases between them. The germline CDR1 and CDR2 sequences are SGHTA and FQGTGA. CDR3 bases: TGTGCCAGCAGCTTAACTCCGGGGGACACCGGGGAGCTGTTTTTT. This translates into CASSLTPGDTGELFF.

The chain is built from TRBV5-1 and TRBJ1-2; 7 bases agree with TRBD1. Germline lookup yields CDR1 SGHRS and CDR2 YFSETQ. CDR3 length: 16 residues. V lost 0 bases and J lost 3; bases outside the gene matches: 8. As DNA, the CDR3 is TGCGCCAGCAGCTTGGCCCCCGGACAGGCGGACTATGGCTACACCTTC. Translating gives CASSLAPGQADYGYTF.

The chain is built from TRBV6-5 and TRBJ1-2; 9 bases are shared with TRBD1. Trimming cost V 5 bases and J 6 bases; bases outside gene matches: 10. The CDR3 totals 15 residues. In germline, CDR1 is MNHEY, CDR2 SVGAGI. The CDR3 DNA sequence: TGTGCCAGCAGTACGGACAGGGGAATGGGTGATGGCTACACCTTC. Protein: CASSTDRGMGDGYTF.

The V call is TRBV6-1, the J call TRBJ2-7, with D perhaps matching TRBD1 (5 bases). This CDR3 has 14 residues. V dropped 1 base and J dropped 3 bases, with 10 bases sitting between them. Germline V gene sequence: CDR1 MNHNS, CDR2 SASEGT. In nucleotides, the CDR3 is TGTGCCAGCAGTGAAGTGGAGACAGACTACGAGCAGTACTTC. Translating it yields CASSEVETDYEQYF.

The chain couples TRBV7-2 to TRBJ2-3; TRBD2 matches at 8 bases. CDR3 length: 14 amino acids. V dropped 5 bases and J dropped 5; count of bases not matched to a gene: 6. Germline lookup yields CDR1 SGHTA and CDR2 FQGNSA. CDR3 nucleotides: TGTGCCAGCAGCCTAGGACGGGGGGGAGATACGCAGTATTTT. Amino acids: CASSLGRGGDTQYF.

This chain's CDR3 is CASSLGGGPGNTIYF. The CDR3 coding sequence is TGTGCCAGCAGCCTAGGAGGAGGGCCAGGAAACACCATATATTTT. The rearrangement joins TRBV3-1 (or the pseudogene TRBV3-2) to TRBJ1-3; no definite D call. V shed 4 bases and J shed 4 bases, with 14 bases lying between them. The CDR3 spans 15 residues. Looked up from germline, CDR1 is LGHDT and CDR2 is YNNKEL (reference sequence).

The genes are TRBV7-8 and TRBJ1-5, with D perhaps TRBD1 (6 bases). From germline, CDR1 is SGHVS and CDR2 FQNEAQ. V gave up 5 bases and J gave up 0 bases, with 14 bases separating them. CDR3 length: 16 residues. The CDR3 coding sequence is TGTGCCAGCAGCCCCCAGGACAGACTTAGCAATCAGCCCCAGCATTTT. Its protein is CASSPQDRLSNQPQHF. The variable domain in full, with the rest retrieved from reference TRBV7-8 and TRBJ1-5, is GAGVSQSPRYKVAKRGQDVALRCDPISGHVSLFWYQQALGQGPEFLTYFQNEAQLDKSGLPSDRFFAERPEGSVSTLKIQRTQQEDSAVYLCASSPQDRLSNQPQHFGDGTRLSIL.

The chain has TRBV21-1 and TRBJ1-3; the table's D call of TRBD1 was not tested on the DNA. TRBV21-1 is listed as a pseudogene. This CDR3 has 18 amino acids. CDR3 in DNA: TGTGCCAGCAGCAAAAGACCCCCCTCAGGGGGCTCTGGAAACACCATATATTTT. Translating gives CASSKRPPSGGSGNTIYF.

The gene calls are TRBV25-1 and TRBJ2-1, with a weak D call TRBD2 (5 bases). This CDR3 is built from 18 residues. Germline V gene lookup returns CDR1 MGHDK and CDR2 SYGVNS. Trimming stripped 1 base from V and 0 bases from J, with 16 bases between. The CDR3 loop reads CASSESAGGRSSYNEQFF. In DNA form, the CDR3 reads TGTGCCAGCAGTGAATCTGCCGGAGGACGGAGCTCCTACAATGAGCAGTTCTTC.